The clone carrying this TCR beta chain appeared many times. Its target is not known. Time point: longitudinal time-point 2. Unsorted libraries were generated from 2 million PBMCs. These cells had been stored in RNAlater at -80 C. V was cut by 5 bases and J by 6 bases, with 9 bases left in between. The length of the CDR3 is 12 residues. Germline CDR1 SGHVS, CDR2 FNYEAQ. The sample comes from a study of neurological immune-mediated disorders. General study findings and limits: Expanded clones shared no identical CDR3 amino acid sequences across subjects, which suggested private TCR-beta repertoires in all groups.

Synthesis of cDNA was performed by 5'RACE using 10-nucleotide random UMIs. Using its own MiXCR run on the 5' RACE reads, TCRdb lists one record per CDR3 protein. The sample carries some 87,000 distinct CDR3 sequences, about 5% recorded once. Sample: PBMCs. This clonotype originated in a woman aged 60-70 years with multiple sclerosis. The V gene is TRBV7-6, the J gene TRBJ2-3, with D maybe TRBD2 (5 bases). Here the CDR3 reads CASSQTGDTQYF. DNA of the CDR3: TGTGCCAGCAGCCAGACGGGGGATACGCAGTATTTT.